These T cell receptor beta chains were read from a single sample in a study of post-analysis software for immune sequencing data. One entry per CDR3 protein results from TCRdb running MiXCR on the PCR reads. The sample shows roughly 430,000 distinct CDR3 sequences, roughly 40% of them seen only once. The specimen sequenced was blood. These receptors were obtained from a girl aged 2-10 years with multiple sclerosis. Both conserved end residues are part of each CDR3.

v_call,cdr3_length,cdr3_aa
TRBV7-9,14,CASSLVQGFGGYTF
TRBV29-1,13,CSVAGLAGGEQYF
TRBV5-1,14,CASRNSMGTNEQFF
TRBV12-3/TRBV12-4,14,CASSLPAGSYGYTF
TRBV28,16,CASSLDRASYNSPLHF
TRBV24-1,13,CATEGGLADTQYF
TRBV27,13,CASRTRHVDTQYF
TRBV7-9,15,CASSNNPRDRETQYF
TRBV9,15,CASSVGTGTYNEQFF
TRBV10-3,13,CASSSYENTEAFF
TRBV29-1,12,CSVEPSMDEQYF
TRBV27,15,CASRLQGASIYEQYF
TRBV7-9,16,CASSRNKQVFNYGYTF
TRBV7-2,12,CATTDSNTEAFF
TRBV11-2,17,CASSLAMRDRGHYEQYF
TRBV6-1,15,CASSEARPGWDIQYF
TRBV6-5,12,CASSPDLCEQYF
TRBV11-2,11,CASSFGSPQFF
TRBV13,16,CASSLRTSGRSDIQYF
TRBV6-6,15,CASSYLRQDNYGYTF
TRBV10-3,17,CAISGTTGGSSVGGYTF
TRBV29-1,13,CSFSTGPGYGYTF
TRBV10-3,12,CAIGAQGREQYF
TRBV7-9,12,CASSLDSTEAFF
TRBV29-1,13,CSVLTQTRNEQFF
TRBV6-5,16,CASGMGGESYNSPLHF
TRBV20-1,17,CSARSGTSGDGGDTQYF
TRBV28,15,CASKFEKQEDDEQFF
TRBV28,16,CASSPGGIATNEKLFF
TRBV2,14,CASSVGATAYEQYF
TRBV25-1,15,CASSEEGGSASPLHF
TRBV27,13,CASRQSLPLEQYF
TRBV7-9,12,CASSPRIDEQFF
TRBV6-2/TRBV6-3,13,CASRELAGATQYF
TRBV28,12,CASSLGGLGQYF
TRBV5-1,14,CASSPRGPGTEAFF
TRBV20-1,15,CSATTRDSSGDEQFF
TRBV28,18,CASSFGSSGALAKNIQYF
TRBV20-1,15,CSAAALTESTDTQYF
TRBV29-1,11,CSVQYVYEQYF